The T cell receptor (beta chain) described here comes from a study of cytomegalovirus exposure and HLA in healthy donors. A note on this clone: The antigen is undetermined.

Between the trimmed V and J ends, which lost 0 bases and 8 bases, there was a span of 15 bases. Germline assignment: CDR1 SGDLS and CDR2 YYNGEE. This CDR3 has 16 amino acids. The PCR contained 60 Vbeta and 13 Jbeta primers. Clones were read by immunoSEQ multiplex PCR, and TCRdb kept only the in-frame ones, dropping some. The table includes 150,000 to 180,000 clones, about 84% detected once. Findings of the study overall: Exclusion as indistinguishable affected some V segments, including TRBV6-2 and TRBV6-3. Per a prior analysis, the majority of TCR beta V segments were productive roughly 87% or roughly 30% of the time. Cytomegalovirus status was reportedly diagnosed by the classifier with high sensitivity and specificity.

The chain joins TRBV9 to TRBJ1-6; possible D gene TRBD1, 5 bases. Material for sequencing was PBMCs. The clonotype was recovered from a woman between 40 and 55 years old in good health and CMV-seropositive. CDR3 region: CASSVATSRGDSPLHF. DNA of the CDR3: TGTGCCAGCAGCGTAGCTACGAGTAGGGGTGATTCACCCCTCCACTTT. The full variable domain, in which reference TRBV9 and TRBJ1-6 provide the parts outside the CDR3, is DSGVTQTPKHLITATGQRVTLRCSPRSGDLSVYWYQQSLDQGLQFLIQYYNGEERAKGNILERFSAQQFPDLHSELNLSSLELGDSALYFCASSVATSRGDSPLHFGNGTRLTVT.